The sequence of this T cell receptor beta chain was determined in a study of blood T cell repertoires in COVID-19. Study context: The samples span acute and convalescent COVID-19 from the United States, Italy and Spain. PBMCs, B-cell-depleted T cells, or T cells provided the cDNA or gDNA that made up the material.

Each participant's cohort was designated according to participant-reported clinical history. Donors in Cohort 3 who had recovered were those with two negative PCRs, healthcare professional clearance, or resolution of their symptoms. Sequencing was performed with immunoSEQ multiplex PCR; in TCRdb, only in-frame clones are kept and a portion is missing. The repertoire includes approximately 490,000 clones, roughly 90% of them detected once, and around 0.7% sits in the top ten. This CDR3 region has 17 residues. CDR1 SNHLY and CDR2 FYNNEI come from the germline V gene. Trimming removed 0 bases from V and 5 bases from J; junction bases left unmatched: 7.

The sample was PBMCs or T cells enriched from blood (not recorded which). This TCR came from a woman aged 18-29 years who had recovered from COVID-19. This chain joins TRBV2 and TRBJ1-5; 10 bases map to TRBD1. The CDR3 DNA sequence: TGTGCCAGCAGTGAAGCCGGAGGACAGGGGGGGTATCAGCCCCAGCATTTT. This encodes CASSEAGGQGGYQPQHF.